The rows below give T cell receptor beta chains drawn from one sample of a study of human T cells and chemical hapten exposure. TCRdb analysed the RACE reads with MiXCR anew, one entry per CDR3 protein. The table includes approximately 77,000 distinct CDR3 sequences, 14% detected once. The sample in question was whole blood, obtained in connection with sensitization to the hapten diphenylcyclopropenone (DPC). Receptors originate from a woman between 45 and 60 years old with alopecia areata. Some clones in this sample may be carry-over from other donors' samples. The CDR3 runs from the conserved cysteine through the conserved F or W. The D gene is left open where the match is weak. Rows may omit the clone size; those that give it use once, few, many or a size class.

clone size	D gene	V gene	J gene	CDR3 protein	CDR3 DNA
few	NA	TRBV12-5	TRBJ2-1	CASGLVTPAGEQFF	TGTGCTAGTGGTTTGGTAACGCCAGCAGGGGAGCAGTTCTTC
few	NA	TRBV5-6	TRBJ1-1	CASSSPTEAFF	TGTGCCAGCAGCTCCCCCACTGAAGCTTTCTTT
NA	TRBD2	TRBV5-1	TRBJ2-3	CASGTGTSGSTDTQYF	TGCGCCAGCGGTACGGGGACTAGCGGGAGCACAGATACGCAGTATTTT
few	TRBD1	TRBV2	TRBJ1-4	CASKLMTGSTNEKLFF	TGTGCCAGCAAGCTCATGACAGGGTCCACTAATGAAAAACTGTTTTTT
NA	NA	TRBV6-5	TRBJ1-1	CASTTGLAEAFF	TGTGCCAGCACCACAGGGTTAGCTGAAGCTTTCTTT
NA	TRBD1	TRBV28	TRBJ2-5	CASKETGGKETQYF	TGTGCCAGCAAAGAGACAGGGGGCAAAGAGACCCAGTACTTC
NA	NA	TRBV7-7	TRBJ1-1	CASSLDTNTEAFF	TGTGCCAGCAGCTTAGACACGAACACTGAAGCTTTCTTT
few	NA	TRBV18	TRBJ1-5	CASSPLPPEGNQPQHF	TGTGCCAGCTCACCACTCCCGCCAGAGGGCAATCAGCCCCAGCATTTT
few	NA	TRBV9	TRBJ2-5	CASSARSGADETQYF	TGTGCCAGCAGCGCCCGTTCGGGGGCGGATGAGACCCAGTACTTC
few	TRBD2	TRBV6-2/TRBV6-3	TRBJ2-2	CASSRRTSGNTGELFF	TGTGCCAGCAGCCGACGGACTAGCGGTAACACCGGGGAGCTGTTTTTT
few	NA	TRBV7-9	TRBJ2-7	CASMSGRSSYEQYF	TGTGCCAGCATGTCTGGACGGAGCTCCTACGAGCAGTACTTC
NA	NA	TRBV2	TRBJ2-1	CASSDMGARGNEQFF	TGTGCCAGCAGTGATATGGGGGCGAGGGGTAATGAGCAGTTCTTC
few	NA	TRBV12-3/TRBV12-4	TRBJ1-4	CASSLVGGINEKLFF	TGTGCCAGCAGTTTAGTCGGAGGAATTAATGAAAAACTGTTTTTT
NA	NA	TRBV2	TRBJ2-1	CASSEMNEQFF	TGTGCCAGCAGTGAAATGAATGAGCAGTTCTTC
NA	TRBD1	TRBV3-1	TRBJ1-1	CASSQMVYRGRRMNTEAFF	TGTGCCAGCAGCCAAATGGTTTACAGGGGGCGGAGGATGAACACTGAAGCTTTCTTT
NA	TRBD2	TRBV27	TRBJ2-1	CASSPRGLAGGSEQFF	TGTGCCAGCAGTCCTCGTGGGTTAGCGGGAGGAAGTGAGCAGTTCTTC
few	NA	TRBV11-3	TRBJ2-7	CASSLSDSYEQYF	TGTGCCAGCAGCTTAAGTGACAGCTACGAGCAGTACTTC
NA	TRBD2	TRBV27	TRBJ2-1	CASSLGGWAYNEQFF	TGTGCCAGCAGTTTGGGAGGGTGGGCCTACAATGAGCAGTTCTTC
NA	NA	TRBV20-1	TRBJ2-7	CSAEEGPYEQYF	TGCAGTGCGGAAGAAGGTCCCTACGAGCAGTACTTC
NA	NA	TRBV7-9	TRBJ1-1	CASSLVGDLTEAFF	TGTGCCAGCAGCTTAGTCGGGGATCTCACTGAAGCTTTCTTT
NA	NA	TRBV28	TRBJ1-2	CASSRQGILSGYTF	TGTGCCAGCAGTAGGCAGGGCATCCTCTCGGGCTACACCTTC
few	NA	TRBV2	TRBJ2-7	CASIGGISYEQYF	TGTGCCAGCATAGGGGGAATTTCCTACGAGCAGTACTTC